The 14 T cell receptor beta chains reported below all come from one sample, sequenced in a study of cytomegalovirus exposure and HLA in healthy donors (dated by TCRdb to about 2017). The receptor library was made with the immunoSEQ multiplex PCR assay. A mixture of 60 forward primers for TCR Vbeta segments and 13 reverse primers for TCR Jbeta segments was used in the multiplex PCR. What TCRdb holds here is the immuneACCESS table cut down to in-frame rearrangements. Part of the clones is not present; checked against another copy, under half of the missing clones reflect an unresolved V gene, and the others are unexplained. This sample comprises 150,000 to 200,000 clones, around three quarters of them detected only once. Around an eighth of the sample comes from the top ten. Source material: PBMCs. The origin of the receptors is a woman aged 25 to 39 in good health and CMV-seropositive.

V gene TRBV4-2 combines with J gene TRBJ2-5, with 9 nucleotides matching TRBD1. The J call may be in error: the DNA end matches TRBJ2-7 better. Germline values: CDR1 LGHNA, CDR2 YNFKEQ. The CDR3 is 16 residues long. For the CDR3, the DNA is TGTGCCAGCAGCCACCTGGGGACAGGGAGCTCCTACGAGCAGTACTTC. It yields the protein CASSHLGTGSSYEQYF.

The chain recombines TRBV6-4 with TRBJ2-1; no firm D call. The CDR3 totals 15 residues. Germline V CDR1 and CDR2: MRHNA, SNTAGT. V lost 4 bases and J 2 bases, leaving 12 bases between the germline ends. CDR3: CASSGGNGPYNEQFF. Written as DNA, the CDR3 is TGTGCCAGCAGTGGAGGAAACGGCCCCTACAATGAGCAGTTCTTC.

The chain is built from TRBV25-1 and TRBJ2-2; D remains unclear. The CDR3 totals 13 residues. V was clipped by 2 bases and J by 6 bases, with 7 bases between them. Germline CDR1 MGHDK, CDR2 SYGVNS. For the CDR3, the DNA is TGTGCCAGCAGTGAAACGGTTTCCGGGGAGCTGTTTTTT. Its protein is CASSETVSGELFF.

J is TRBJ1-3 and V is TRBV6-5, with D possibly matching TRBD1 (6 bases). This CDR3 has 15 residues. CDR1 is MNHEY, CDR2 SVGAGI, per germline. Trimming shortened V by 2 bases and J by 2 bases, and 10 bases separated the two germline ends. CDR3 sequence reads: CASSYEGVTGNTIYF. CDR3 coding DNA: TGTGCCAGCAGTTACGAGGGGGTGACTGGAAACACCATATATTTT.

The rearrangement joins TRBV6-1 to TRBJ1-3, with TRBD1 as a possible D gene (6 bases). CDR1 is MNHNS and CDR2 is SASEGT in the germline V gene. The CDR3 runs to 15 residues. V lost 5 bases and J 1 base, leaving 12 bases between the germline ends. CDR3 DNA: TGTGCCAGCAGTACCCGGACAGCGTCTGGAAACACCATATATTTT. Residues: CASSTRTASGNTIYF.

This clone has just a few counts. This chain connects TRBV27 to TRBJ2-2, with D perhaps TRBD1 (5 bases). V was shortened by 7 bases and J by 9 bases, with 15 bases between the two germline ends. This CDR3 contains 13 residues. The germline V gene encodes CDR1 MNHEY and CDR2 SMNVEV (reference sequence). The CDR3 loop reads CASTGYRGRELFF. The DNA for the CDR3 is TGTGCCAGCACAGGGTATCGTGGGCGGGAGCTGTTTTTT.

V and J are TRBV11-2 and TRBJ2-7; D may be TRBD2 (6 bases). The CDR3 is made up of 13 amino acids. Trimming cost V 5 bases and J 4 bases, with 12 bases left between them. The germline V gene encodes CDR1 SGHAT and CDR2 FQNNGV. CDR3 coding DNA: TGTGCCAGCAGCCCGGGGGACTTTTACGAGCAGTACTTC. It encodes CASSPGDFYEQYF. The full variable domain, rest sourced from reference TRBV11-2 and TRBJ2-7, is EAGVAQSPRYKIIEKRQSVAFWCNPISGHATLYWYQQILGQGPKLLIQFQNNGVVDDSQLPKDRFSAERLKGVDSTLKIQPAKLEDSAVYLCASSPGDFYEQYFGPGTRLTVT.

DNA for the CDR3: TGTGCCAGTATGCCCAACGCTCGTGCGGCTTTCTTT. It encodes CASMPNARAAFF. This chain joins TRBV19 and TRBJ1-1; D is unresolved. Germline CDR1 reads LNHDA; CDR2 reads SQIVND (reference sequence). V lost 7 bases and J lost 11, with 17 bases in between. This CDR3 comprises 12 residues.

The chain combines TRBV9 with TRBJ1-2; TRBD1 agrees at 9 bases. Germline CDR1 SGDLS, CDR2 YYNGEE. The CDR3 contains 14 residues. Unmatched junction bases numbered 8, after V lost 3 bases and J lost 8 bases. CDR3 DNA: TGTGCCAGCAGCGCGGGACAGGGTATCGGCGGCTACACCTTC. Translating it yields CASSAGQGIGGYTF.

The chain joins TRBV9 to TRBJ2-2, with 7 positions matching TRBD1. The germline V gene has CDR1 SGDLS and CDR2 YYNGEE. The CDR3 covers 14 residues. V shed 0 bases and J 6 bases; nucleotides not matched to a gene: 2. DNA of the CDR3: TGTGCCAGCAGCGTAGAGGGACAGTCCGGGGAGCTGTTTTTT. Translated, it gives CASSVEGQSGELFF.

V is TRBV7-3 and J is TRBJ2-2; D might be TRBD2 (5 bases). The CDR3 covers 14 residues. The V end was cut by 0 bases, the J end by 3 bases, with 5 bases between. Germline V gene lookup returns CDR1 SGHTA and CDR2 FQGTGA. CDR3 bases: TGTGCCAGCAGCTTAACGAGGGACACCGGGGAGCTGTTTTTT. Amino acid sequence: CASSLTRDTGELFF.

This clone is a singleton in its sample. This chain joins TRBV28 and TRBJ2-2, with 9 positions matching TRBD1. The germline V gene encodes CDR1 MDHEN and CDR2 SYDVKM. V lost 6 bases and J lost 2; bases outside the gene matches: 4. This CDR3 contains 15 residues. The DNA of the CDR3 is TGTGCCAGCAGGTCGGGACAGGGAAACACCGGGGAGCTGTTTTTT. It encodes CASRSGQGNTGELFF.

The V call is TRBV29-1, the J call TRBJ2-7; a weak D match, TRBD1 (5 bases). Trimming took off 4 bases at V and 0 bases at J, with 13 bases between the two ends. In germline, CDR1 is SQVTM, CDR2 ANQGSEA. This CDR3 contains 14 residues. The CDR3 region has the DNA TGCAGCGTTGCGGAACAGGCAATCTCCTACGAGCAGTACTTC. Its protein product is CSVAEQAISYEQYF.

The V gene is TRBV2, the J gene TRBJ1-2, with TRBD1 identical over 9 bases. Trimming removed 7 bases from V and 6 bases from J; junction bases left unmatched: 9. The CDR3 covers 14 residues. The germline V gene encodes CDR1 SNHLY and CDR2 FYNNEI. This CDR3 is CASKWDREGHGYTF. CDR3 DNA: TGTGCCAGCAAGTGGGACAGGGAGGGACATGGCTACACCTTC.